The 19 T cell receptor beta chains reported below all come from one sample, sequenced in a study of breast tumors, draining lymph nodes, adjacent tissues. TCRdb passed the multiplex PCR reads through MiXCR, listing each CDR3 protein once. This sample carries under 45,000 distinct CDR3 sequences, 35% to 45% of them seen once, and the ten largest clones take roughly a tenth. Sequenced input: breast tumor tissue. The receptors stem from a female donor with breast cancer. Some clones in this sample may be carry-over from other donors' samples.

The chain is built from TRBV18 and TRBJ2-1; no definite D call. With 1 base removed from V and 5 bases from J, the gap between germline ends came to 6 bases. CDR1 and CDR2 (germline): KGHSH, LQKENI. This CDR3 region has 13 residues. DNA of the CDR3: TGTGCCAGCTCACCACGGCAGAACAATGAGCAGTTCTTC. It yields the protein CASSPRQNNEQFF.

This clonotype was seen repeatedly, ten times or more. This sequence joins TRBV5-1 and TRBJ1-3; a possible D gene is TRBD1 (5 bases). This CDR3 contains 15 residues. From germline, CDR1 is SGHRS and CDR2 YFSETQ. The germline V and J ends were trimmed by 0 bases and 0 bases, with 7 bases remaining between them. CDR3 amino acids: CASSLGGSSGNTIYF. CDR3 nucleotides: TGCGCCAGCAGCTTGGGGGGGAGCTCTGGAAACACCATATATTTT.

This clonotype was recorded once. J is TRBJ2-1 and V is TRBV20-1; 11 bases are shared with TRBD2. Losses at the gene ends were 3 bases for V and 4 bases for J; bases not matched to a gene: 2. This CDR3 has 14 residues. Germline assignment: CDR1 DFQATT and CDR2 SNEGSKA (reference sequence). CDR3: CSASSGRGYNEQFF. DNA of the CDR3: TGCAGTGCTAGTAGCGGGAGGGGTTACAATGAGCAGTTCTTC.

This clonotype has only a few counts. CDR3 nucleotides: TGTGCCAGCAGCCCAACAGGGGGCTATGGCTACACCTTC. Protein: CASSPTGGYGYTF. The chain links TRBV7-2 to TRBJ1-2; TRBD1 matches 8 bases. Unmatched junction bases numbered 3, after V lost 5 bases and J lost 4 bases. The CDR3 extends over 13 amino acids. The germline CDR1 and CDR2 sequences are SGHTA and FQGNSA.

This sequence joins TRBV29-1 and TRBJ2-1; D ambiguous. V lost 0 bases, J lost 5 bases, and 23 bases lay in between. CDR1 SQVTM and CDR2 ANQGSEA come from the germline V gene. This CDR3 has 18 residues. The CDR3 DNA reads as TGCAGCGTTGAAGATCACGGTATGGCAAGCCTACCCGACAATGAGCAGTTCTTC. This codes for CSVEDHGMASLPDNEQFF.

This clonotype was seen many times. The chain couples TRBV9 to TRBJ2-7; TRBD1 might be the D (6 bases). The V end was cut by 2 bases, the J end by 6 bases, with 12 bases between. CDR3 length: 13 amino acids. Germline lookup yields CDR1 SGDLS and CDR2 YYNGEE. The CDR3 DNA reads as TGTGCCAGCAGCGTTCAGGGGTCTGGCGAGCAGTACTTC. Its translation is CASSVQGSGEQYF.

The gene calls are TRBV28 and TRBJ1-3; the D is unclear. The V gene's germline CDR1 is MDHEN and CDR2 SYDVKM. V was cut by 8 bases and J by 9 bases, with 8 bases left in between. This CDR3 has 10 residues. The DNA for the CDR3 is TGTGCCAGCCGTCGCGGCACCATATATTTT. Its protein is CASRRGTIYF.

This clonotype was counted ten times or more. CDR3 in amino acids: CASSLDGTIPGYTF. CDR3 in DNA: TGTGCCAGCAGTTTAGATGGGACGATACCCGGCTACACCTTC. The chain is built from TRBV12-3 or TRBV12-4 and TRBJ1-2, with D maybe TRBD1 (5 bases). CDR3 length: 14 residues. Trimming stripped 1 base from V and 8 bases from J, with 14 bases between.

This clonotype was observed many times. The rearrangement links TRBV4-1 to TRBJ2-2; 7 bases are a match to TRBD1. This CDR3 is 17 amino acids long. From germline, CDR1 is MGHRA and CDR2 YSYEKL. Losses at the gene ends were 2 bases for V and 3 bases for J; bases not matched to a gene: 9. As DNA, the CDR3 is TGCGCCAGCAGCCAACCGACAGGGCGGAGTGACACCGGGGAGCTGTTTTTT. It is translated as CASSQPTGRSDTGELFF.

This chain connects TRBV7-9 to TRBJ2-1; 10 bases align to TRBD2. The ends lost 3 bases at V and 5 bases at J; junction bases unmatched: 4. CDR3 length: 15 residues. The germline gives CDR1 SEHNR, CDR2 FQNEAQ (reference sequence). In DNA, the CDR3 is TGTGCCAGCAGCTTTGCCGGGACTAGCGACAATGAGCAGTTCTTC. This sequence encodes CASSFAGTSDNEQFF.

The table lists this clonotype with many counts. V is TRBV7-9 and J is TRBJ2-1; the match to TRBD2 covers 13 bases. The germline V gene encodes CDR1 SEHNR and CDR2 FQNEAQ (reference sequence). V shed 5 bases and J 4 bases; nucleotides not matched to a gene: 5. This CDR3 has 16 residues. The CDR3 reads CASSPTSGRAYNEQFF. CDR3 sequence (DNA): TGTGCCAGCAGCCCTACTAGCGGGAGGGCTTACAATGAGCAGTTCTTC.

The table lists this clonotype with many counts. The chain combines TRBV3-1 with TRBJ1-6; no reliable D call. V lost 7 bases to trimming and J lost 11 bases, with 12 bases between them. CDR3 length: 12 residues. Germline V gene data show CDR1 as LGHDT and CDR2 as YNNKEL (reference sequence). CDR3: CASTGIGTPLHF. For the CDR3, the DNA is TGTGCCAGCACGGGAATAGGGACACCCCTCCACTTT.

Note on this clonotype: It may be a read error: a sequence one base away is much more abundant. As the CDR3 is not closed by the conserved phenylalanine or tryptophan, this likely results from a read error. The CDR3 reads CASVGSTYEQYL. The CDR3 nucleotides read TGTGCCAGCGTCGGCAGTACCTACGAGCAGTACCTC. The V and J genes are TRBV3-1 and TRBJ2-7; D is unclear. The CDR3 is 12 amino acids. V lost 8 bases and J lost 2, with 10 bases in between. The germline CDR1 and CDR2 sequences are LGHDT and YNNKEL (reference sequence).

This chain joins TRBV5-4 and TRBJ2-5; D gene uncertain. CDR3 length: 13 residues. V was shortened by 3 bases and J by 3 bases, with 9 bases between the two germline ends. Germline loops: CDR1 SGHNT, CDR2 YYREEE (reference sequence). The CDR3 region is CASSSQKEETQYF. As DNA, the CDR3 is TGTGCCAGCAGCTCACAGAAAGAAGAGACCCAGTACTTC.

This clonotype came up once. This sequence joins TRBV10-3 and TRBJ2-3, with D tentatively TRBD1 or TRBD2 (6 bases each). The CDR3 consists of 15 residues. V was trimmed by 8 bases and J by 0 bases, leaving 15 bases between them. From germline, CDR1 is ENHRY and CDR2 SYGVKD. The DNA of the CDR3 is TGTGCCATCCCTTGGGGGGCTAGAAGCACAGATACGCAGTATTTT. Encoded protein: CAIPWGARSTDTQYF.

In this sample, this clonotype turned up a few times. The V gene is TRBV7-8, the J gene TRBJ2-7; 8 bases are a match to TRBD1. Per germline, CDR1 SGHVS and CDR2 FQNEAQ. V was clipped by 3 bases and J by 6 bases; unmatched bases: 10. This CDR3 contains 15 residues. The CDR3 region has the DNA TGTGCCAGCAGCTTTCTCTGGACAGGGCGAGGCGAGCAGTACTTC. It is translated as CASSFLWTGRGEQYF.

This clonotype was observed at least ten times. V gene TRBV30 combines with J gene TRBJ2-5; 7 bases are a match to TRBD1. Germline lookup yields CDR1 GTSNPN and CDR2 SVGIG (reference sequence). The CDR3 extends over 12 amino acids. J lost 2 bases, V lost 7 bases, and 4 bases had no gene match. CDR3 sequence reads: CASGTVQETQYF. The CDR3 coding sequence is TGTGCCTCCGGGACAGTACAAGAGACCCAGTACTTC.

The chain links TRBV11-2 to TRBJ1-6; 8 bases agree with TRBD1. V gave up 1 base and J gave up 3 bases; unmatched junction bases: 2. From germline, CDR1 is SGHAT and CDR2 FQNNGV. This CDR3 region has 16 residues. The DNA of the CDR3 is TGTGCCAGCAGCTTAGCCGGGACAGGCTATAATTCACCCCTCCACTTT. Translating gives CASSLAGTGYNSPLHF.

The chain links TRBV12-2 to TRBJ2-5; the table names TRBD1, a call not compared with the DNA. TRBV12-2 is deemed a pseudogene. The CDR3 extends over 14 amino acids. The CDR3 reads CATPHARNQETQYF. The CDR3 nucleotides are TGCGCAACCCCCCACGCACGGAATCAAGAGACCCAGTACTTC.